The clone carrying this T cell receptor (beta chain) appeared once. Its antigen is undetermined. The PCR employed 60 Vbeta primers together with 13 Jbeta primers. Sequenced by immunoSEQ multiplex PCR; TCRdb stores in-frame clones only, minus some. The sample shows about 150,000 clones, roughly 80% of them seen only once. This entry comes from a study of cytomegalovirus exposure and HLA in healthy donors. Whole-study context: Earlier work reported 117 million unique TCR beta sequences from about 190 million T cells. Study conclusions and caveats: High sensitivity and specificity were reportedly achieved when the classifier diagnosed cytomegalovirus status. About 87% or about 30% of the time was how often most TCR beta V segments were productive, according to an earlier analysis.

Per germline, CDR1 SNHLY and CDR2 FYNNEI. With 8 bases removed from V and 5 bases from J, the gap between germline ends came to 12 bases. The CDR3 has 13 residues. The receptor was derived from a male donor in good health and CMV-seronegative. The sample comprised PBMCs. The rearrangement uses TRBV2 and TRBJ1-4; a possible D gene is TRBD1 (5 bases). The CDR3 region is CASQRQGNEKLFF. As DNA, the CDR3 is TGTGCCAGCCAACGGCAGGGAAATGAAAAACTGTTTTTT.